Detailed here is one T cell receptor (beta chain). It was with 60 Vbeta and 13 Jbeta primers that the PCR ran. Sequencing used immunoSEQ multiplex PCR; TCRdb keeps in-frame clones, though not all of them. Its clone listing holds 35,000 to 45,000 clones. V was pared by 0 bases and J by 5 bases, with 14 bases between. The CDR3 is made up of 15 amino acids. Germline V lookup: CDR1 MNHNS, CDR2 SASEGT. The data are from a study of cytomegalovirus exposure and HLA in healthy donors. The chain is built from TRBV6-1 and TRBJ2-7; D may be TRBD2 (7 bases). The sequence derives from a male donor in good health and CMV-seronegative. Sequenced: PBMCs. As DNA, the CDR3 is TGTGCCAGCAGTGAAGCGAGCAGGGGAGGGCACGAGCAGTACTTC. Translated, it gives CASSEASRGGHEQYF.